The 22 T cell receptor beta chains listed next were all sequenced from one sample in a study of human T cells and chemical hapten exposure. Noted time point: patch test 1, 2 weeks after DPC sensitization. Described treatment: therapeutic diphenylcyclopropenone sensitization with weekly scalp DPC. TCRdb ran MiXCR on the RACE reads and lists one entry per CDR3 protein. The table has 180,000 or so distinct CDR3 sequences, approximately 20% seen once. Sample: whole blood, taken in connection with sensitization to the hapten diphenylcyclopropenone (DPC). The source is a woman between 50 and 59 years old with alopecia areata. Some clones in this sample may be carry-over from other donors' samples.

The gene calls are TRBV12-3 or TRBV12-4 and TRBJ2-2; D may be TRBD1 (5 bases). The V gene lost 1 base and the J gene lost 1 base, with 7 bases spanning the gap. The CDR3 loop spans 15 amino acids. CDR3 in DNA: TGTGCCAGCAGTTTAGTGCAGGGGAACACCGGGGAGCTGTTTTTT. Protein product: CASSLVQGNTGELFF.

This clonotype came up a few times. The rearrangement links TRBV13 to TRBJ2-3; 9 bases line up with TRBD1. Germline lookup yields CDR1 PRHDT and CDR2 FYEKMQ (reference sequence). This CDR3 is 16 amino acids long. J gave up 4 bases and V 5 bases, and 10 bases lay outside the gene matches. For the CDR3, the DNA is TGTGCCAGCAGCAGCCTCCGGGGACAGGGATCAGATACGCAGTATTTT. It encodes CASSSLRGQGSDTQYF.

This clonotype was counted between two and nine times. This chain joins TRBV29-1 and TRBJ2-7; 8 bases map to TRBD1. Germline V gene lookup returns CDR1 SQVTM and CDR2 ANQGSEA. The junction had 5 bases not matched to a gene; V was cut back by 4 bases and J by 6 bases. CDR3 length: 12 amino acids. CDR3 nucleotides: TGCAGCGTTGTGGAGACAGGGGTCGAGCAGTACTTC. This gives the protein CSVVETGVEQYF.

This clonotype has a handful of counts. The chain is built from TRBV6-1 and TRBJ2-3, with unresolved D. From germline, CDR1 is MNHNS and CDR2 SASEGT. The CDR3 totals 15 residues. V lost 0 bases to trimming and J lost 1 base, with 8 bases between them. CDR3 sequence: CASSEAMHRTDTQYF. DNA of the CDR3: TGTGCCAGCAGTGAAGCGATGCACCGCACAGATACGCAGTATTTT.

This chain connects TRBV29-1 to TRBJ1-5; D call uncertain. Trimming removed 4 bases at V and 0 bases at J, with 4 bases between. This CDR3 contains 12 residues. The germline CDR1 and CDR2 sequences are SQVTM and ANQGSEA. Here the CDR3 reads CSVGHSNQPQHF. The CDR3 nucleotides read TGCAGCGTTGGACATAGCAATCAGCCCCAGCATTTT.

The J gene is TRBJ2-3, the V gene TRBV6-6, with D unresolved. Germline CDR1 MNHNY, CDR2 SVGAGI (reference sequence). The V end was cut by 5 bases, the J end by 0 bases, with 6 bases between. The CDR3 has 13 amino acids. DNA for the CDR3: TGTGCCAGCAGTAGAGTAAGCACAGATACGCAGTATTTT. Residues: CASSRVSTDTQYF.

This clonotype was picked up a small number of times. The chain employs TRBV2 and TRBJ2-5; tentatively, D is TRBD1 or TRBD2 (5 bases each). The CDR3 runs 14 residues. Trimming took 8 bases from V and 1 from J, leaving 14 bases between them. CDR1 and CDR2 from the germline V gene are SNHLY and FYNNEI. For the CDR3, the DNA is TGTGCCAGCGCGCCGGGACGGAGCCAAGAGACCCAGTACTTC. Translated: CASAPGRSQETQYF. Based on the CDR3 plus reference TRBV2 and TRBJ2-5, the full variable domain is EPEVTQTPSHQVTQMGQEVILRCVPISNHLYFYWYRQILGQKVEFLVSFYNNEISEKSEIFDDQFSVERPDGSNFTLKIRSTKLEDSAMYFCASAPGRSQETQYFGPGTRLLVL.

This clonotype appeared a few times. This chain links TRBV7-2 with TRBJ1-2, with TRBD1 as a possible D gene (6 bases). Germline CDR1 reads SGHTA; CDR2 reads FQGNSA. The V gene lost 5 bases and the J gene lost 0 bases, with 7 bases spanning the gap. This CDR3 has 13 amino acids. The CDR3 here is CASSHRANYGYTF. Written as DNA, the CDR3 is TGTGCCAGCAGCCACAGGGCTAACTATGGCTACACCTTC.

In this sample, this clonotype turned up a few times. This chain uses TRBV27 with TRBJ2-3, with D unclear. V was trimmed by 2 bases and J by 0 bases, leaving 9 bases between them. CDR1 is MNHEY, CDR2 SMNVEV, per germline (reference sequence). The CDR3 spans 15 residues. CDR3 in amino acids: CASSLGSSSTDTQYF. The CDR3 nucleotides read TGTGCCAGCAGTTTAGGGTCTTCTAGCACAGATACGCAGTATTTT.

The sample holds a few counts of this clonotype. In nucleotides, the CDR3 is TGTGCCAGCAGTTTATTTCGGGGAGGCAATCAGCCCCAGCATTTT. It translates to CASSLFRGGNQPQHF. The chain employs TRBV27 and TRBJ1-5; D is undetermined. This CDR3 comprises 15 residues. V shed 1 base and J shed 2 bases, with 9 bases lying between them. Germline CDR1 reads MNHEY; CDR2 reads SMNVEV (reference sequence).

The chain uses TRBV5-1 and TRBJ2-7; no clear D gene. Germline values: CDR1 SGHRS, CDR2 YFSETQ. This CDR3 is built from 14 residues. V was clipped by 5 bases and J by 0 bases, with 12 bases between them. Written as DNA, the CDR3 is TGCGCCAGCAGTGGGCGTGGGAACTCCTACGAGCAGTACTTC. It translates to CASSGRGNSYEQYF.

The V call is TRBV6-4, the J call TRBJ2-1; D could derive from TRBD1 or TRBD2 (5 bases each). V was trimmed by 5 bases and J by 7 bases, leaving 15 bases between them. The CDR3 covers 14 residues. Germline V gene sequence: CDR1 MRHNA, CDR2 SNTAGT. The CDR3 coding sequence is TGTGCCAGCAGTTGGGACCCAGGAGTGAATGAGCAGTTCTTC. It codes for CASSWDPGVNEQFF.

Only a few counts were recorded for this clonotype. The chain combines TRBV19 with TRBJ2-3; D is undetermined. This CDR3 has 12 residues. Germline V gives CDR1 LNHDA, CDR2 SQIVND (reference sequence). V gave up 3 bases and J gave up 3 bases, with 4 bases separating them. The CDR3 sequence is CASSIGTDTQYF. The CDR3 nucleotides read TGTGCCAGTAGTATTGGGACAGATACGCAGTATTTT.

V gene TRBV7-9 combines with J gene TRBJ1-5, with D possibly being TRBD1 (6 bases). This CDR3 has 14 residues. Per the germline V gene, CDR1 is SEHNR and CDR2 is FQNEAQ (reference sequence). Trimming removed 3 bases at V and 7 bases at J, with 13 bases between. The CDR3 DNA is TGTGCCAGCAGCTTTTTGGGGGCGGGACAGCCCCAGCATTTT. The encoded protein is CASSFLGAGQPQHF.

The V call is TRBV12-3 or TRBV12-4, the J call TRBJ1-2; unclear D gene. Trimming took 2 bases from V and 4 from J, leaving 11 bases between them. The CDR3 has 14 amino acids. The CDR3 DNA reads TGTGCCAGCAGTTTATCATCCCGGAGCTATGGCTACACCTTC. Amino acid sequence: CASSLSSRSYGYTF.

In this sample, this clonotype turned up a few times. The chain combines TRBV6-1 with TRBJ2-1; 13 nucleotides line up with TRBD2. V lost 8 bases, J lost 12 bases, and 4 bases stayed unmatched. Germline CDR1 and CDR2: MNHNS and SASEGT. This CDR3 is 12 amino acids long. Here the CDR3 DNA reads TGTGCCAGCCGGGGACTAGCGGGATTGCAGTTCTTC. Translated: CASRGLAGLQFF.

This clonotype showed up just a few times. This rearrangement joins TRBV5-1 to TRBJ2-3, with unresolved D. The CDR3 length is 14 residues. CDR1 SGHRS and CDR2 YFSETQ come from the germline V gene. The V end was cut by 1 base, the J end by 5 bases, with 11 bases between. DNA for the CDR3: TGCGCCAGCAGCTTGCAGCCCGGCAGAGATACGCAGTATTTT. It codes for CASSLQPGRDTQYF.

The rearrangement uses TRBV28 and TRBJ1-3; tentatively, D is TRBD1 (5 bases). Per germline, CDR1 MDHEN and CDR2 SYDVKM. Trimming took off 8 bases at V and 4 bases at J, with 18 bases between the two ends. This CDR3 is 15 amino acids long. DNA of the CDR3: TGTGCCAGCTATAGGAGAGGGGAGGCAGGAAACACCATATATTTT. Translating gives CASYRRGEAGNTIYF.

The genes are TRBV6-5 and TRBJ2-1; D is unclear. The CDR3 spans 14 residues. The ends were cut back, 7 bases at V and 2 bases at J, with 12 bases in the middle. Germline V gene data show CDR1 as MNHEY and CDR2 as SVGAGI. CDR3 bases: TGTGCCAGCACCCCCGGACGGACCTACAATGAGCAGTTCTTC. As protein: CASTPGRTYNEQFF.

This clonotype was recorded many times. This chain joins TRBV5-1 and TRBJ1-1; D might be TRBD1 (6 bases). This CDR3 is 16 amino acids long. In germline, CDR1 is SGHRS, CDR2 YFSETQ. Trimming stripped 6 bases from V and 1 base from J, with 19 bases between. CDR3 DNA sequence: TGCGCCAGCACGAGGGAGGGGGGAACGAAGAACACTGAAGCTTTCTTT. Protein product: CASTREGGTKNTEAFF.

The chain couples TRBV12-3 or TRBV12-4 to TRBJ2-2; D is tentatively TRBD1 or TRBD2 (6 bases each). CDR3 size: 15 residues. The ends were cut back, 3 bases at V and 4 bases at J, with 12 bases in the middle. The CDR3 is CASSLRGASTGELFF. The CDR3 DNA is TGTGCCAGCAGTTTGAGGGGGGCTAGCACCGGGGAGCTGTTTTTT.

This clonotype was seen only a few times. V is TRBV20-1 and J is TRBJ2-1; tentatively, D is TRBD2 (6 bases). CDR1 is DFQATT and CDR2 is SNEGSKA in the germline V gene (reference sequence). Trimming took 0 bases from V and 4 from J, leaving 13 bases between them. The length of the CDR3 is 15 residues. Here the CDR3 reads CSARDSGGNYNEQFF. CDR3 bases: TGCAGTGCTAGAGACTCGGGCGGGAATTACAATGAGCAGTTCTTC.